This is a list of T cell receptor beta chains from one sample in a study of T cells after yellow fever vaccination. TCRdb re-derived calls from the 5' RACE reads in MiXCR, one entry per CDR3 protein. The sample records about 240,000 distinct CDR3 sequences, less than 8.5% being singletons. Sequencing used CD4+ T cells sorted from PBMCs, obtained 15 days after the yellow fever booster vaccination. Receptors were obtained from a man aged 25 to 45 who received the YFV17D yellow fever vaccine. The CDR3 runs from the conserved cysteine through the conserved F or W. Each record gives: J gene, V gene, D gene, clone size, CDR3 DNA, CDR3 protein. The D gene is left open where the match is weak. Some rows mark clone size as missing; the rest say once, few, many or name a class of expanded clone.

>TRBJ2-2|TRBV20-1|NA|few
TGCAGTGCTAGTTCTGCGGGAAAAAGCAGCACCGGGGAGCTGTTTTTT
CSASSAGKSSTGELFF
>TRBJ1-3|TRBV5-1|NA|few
TGCGCCAGCAGCTCAGCCCCGGTCGGCTCTGGAAACACCATATATTTT
CASSSAPVGSGNTIYF
>TRBJ1-1|TRBV20-1|NA|many
TGCAGTGCTAGATGGACAATGAACACTGAAGCTTTCTTT
CSARWTMNTEAFF
>TRBJ2-3|TRBV20-1|NA|many
TGCAGTGTACGCGGGGCCACAGATACGCAGTATTTT
CSVRGATDTQYF
>TRBJ2-1|TRBV4-2|TRBD1|NA
TGTGCCAGCAGCCGCGTCGGGACAGGGGGCGCGGGCTACAATGAGCAGTTCTTC
CASSRVGTGGAGYNEQFF
>TRBJ2-2|TRBV18|NA|many
TGTGCCAGCTCAGCGGGGTTTACGGACGACACCGGGGAGCTGTTTTTT
CASSAGFTDDTGELFF
>TRBJ2-5|TRBV7-2|NA|many
TGTGCCAGCAGCTTAGAAACAGGGACCCAGTACTTC
CASSLETGTQYF
>TRBJ1-5|TRBV3-1|NA|few
TGTGCCAGCAGCCAGGAAGGGAATAGCAATCAGCCCCAGCATTTT
CASSQEGNSNQPQHF
>TRBJ2-1|TRBV20-1|NA|NA
TGCAGTGCAACTGAGCCGAAAAGGGGCTACAATGAGCAGATCTTC
CSATEPKRGYNEQIF
>TRBJ2-1|TRBV5-1|TRBD2|NA
TGCGCCAGCAGCACAACCAGCGGGAGGGGCTACAATGAGCAGTTCTTC
CASSTTSGRGYNEQFF
>TRBJ2-7|TRBV12-3/TRBV12-4|NA|NA
TGTGCCAGCAGTTTAGGCCTCGGGACATCCTATGTGTACGAGCAGTACTTC
CASSLGLGTSYVYEQYF
>TRBJ1-1|TRBV4-3|NA|NA
TGCGCCAGCAGCCAAGATCGAACAGGGACTGAAGCTTTCTTT
CASSQDRTGTEAFF
>TRBJ2-6|TRBV2|NA|NA
TGTGCCAGCAGTAAATTGACAGGCGGGGGAGGGGCCAACGTCCTGACTTTC
CASSKLTGGGGANVLTF
>TRBJ1-4|TRBV29-1|NA|few
TGCAGCGTTGTGGGTAATGAAAAACTGTTTTTT
CSVVGNEKLFF
>TRBJ1-3|TRBV6-5|NA|NA
TGTGCCAGCAGACGCGGAAACACCATATATTTT
CASRRGNTIYF
>TRBJ2-5|TRBV7-6|NA|many
TGTGCCAGCAGCTTGGACGGACGTGGAGAGACCCAGTACTTC
CASSLDGRGETQYF
>TRBJ1-1|TRBV5-1|NA|many
TGCGCCAGCAGCTTGGGACACCGGAACACTGAAGCTTTCTTT
CASSLGHRNTEAFF
>TRBJ2-1|TRBV28|NA|NA
TGTGCCGTCCGGGCCAGCTCCTACAATGAGCAGTTCTTC
CAVRASSYNEQFF
>TRBJ2-7|TRBV7-9|TRBD1|many
TGTGCCAGCAGCTTCGGGACAGCTACCTACGAGCAGTACTTC
CASSFGTATYEQYF
>TRBJ1-4|TRBV6-2/TRBV6-3|NA|NA
TGTGCCAGCGGTAAAGCTAATGAAAAACTGTTTTTT
CASGKANEKLFF
>TRBJ1-2|TRBV7-2|TRBD1|few
TGTGCCAGCAGCTTGTTCCCGGGACAGGGGCGAGGCTACACCTTC
CASSLFPGQGRGYTF
>TRBJ2-1|TRBV7-9|TRBD2|few
TGTGCCAGCAGCCGGACTAGCGGGACGCCCTGGGAGCAGTTCTTC
CASSRTSGTPWEQFF
>TRBJ2-5|TRBV4-2|NA|once
TGTGCCAGCAGCCAAGAAGTGAGCGGACGGGGACATGAGACCCAGTACTTC
CASSQEVSGRGHETQYF
>TRBJ1-6|TRBV14|NA|few
TGTGCCAGCAGCCAAGGAAGGGTAACCTATAATTCACCCCTCCACTTT
CASSQGRVTYNSPLHF
>TRBJ2-2|TRBV20-1|TRBD2|many
TGCAGTGCTAGTCTAGCGGCGAACACCGGGGAGCTGTTTTTT
CSASLAANTGELFF
>TRBJ2-1|TRBV11-2|TRBD2|many
TGTGCCAGCAGCCAACGGGGACTAGCGGGAGGGCCTAGGGGCAATGAGCAGTTCTTC
CASSQRGLAGGPRGNEQFF
>TRBJ2-1|TRBV3-1|NA|few
TGTGCCAGCAGCAAATGGACTAAAGTCCCATCCAATGAGCAGTTCTTC
CASSKWTKVPSNEQFF
>TRBJ1-1|TRBV7-6|TRBD1|NA
TGTGCCAGCAGCTTAGCTCCGCCGGGAGGGACAGGCGTGAACACTGAAGCTTTCTTT
CASSLAPPGGTGVNTEAFF
>TRBJ2-7|TRBV20-1|TRBD1|few
TGCAGTGCTAGAGATCCCGACAGGGGCGAGCAGTACTTC
CSARDPDRGEQYF
>TRBJ2-3|TRBV5-1|TRBD2|many
TGCGCCAGCAGACTAGCGGGAGAGCGAGATACGCAGTATTTT
CASRLAGERDTQYF
>TRBJ1-4|TRBV28|NA|few
TGTGCCAGCGATTCGGGTGAAAAACTGTTTTTT
CASDSGEKLFF
>TRBJ1-1|TRBV7-2|NA|many
TGTGCCAGCAGCTCCCAACCCATCGCCGGGGGCACTGAAGCTTTCTTT
CASSSQPIAGGTEAFF
>TRBJ2-1|TRBV7-2|TRBD2|many
TGTGCCAGCAGCTTCAGCGGGAGCTCCTACAATGAGCAGTTCTTC
CASSFSGSSYNEQFF